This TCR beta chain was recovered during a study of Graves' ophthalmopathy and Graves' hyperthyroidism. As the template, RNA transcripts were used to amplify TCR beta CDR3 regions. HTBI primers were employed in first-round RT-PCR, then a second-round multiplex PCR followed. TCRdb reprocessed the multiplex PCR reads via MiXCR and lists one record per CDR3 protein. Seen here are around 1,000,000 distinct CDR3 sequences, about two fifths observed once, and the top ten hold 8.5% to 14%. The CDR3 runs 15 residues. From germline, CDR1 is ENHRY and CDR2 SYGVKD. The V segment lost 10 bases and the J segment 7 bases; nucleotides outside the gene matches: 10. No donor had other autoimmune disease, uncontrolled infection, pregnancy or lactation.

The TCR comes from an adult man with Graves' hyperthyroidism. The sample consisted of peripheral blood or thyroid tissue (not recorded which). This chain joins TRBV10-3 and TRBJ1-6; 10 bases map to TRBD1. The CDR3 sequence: CATYSGTGDNSPLHF. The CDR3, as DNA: TGTGCCACCTACTCCGGGACAGGGGACAATTCACCCCTCCACTTT.